This T cell receptor beta chain was captured in a study of cytomegalovirus exposure and HLA in healthy donors. The study, taken as a whole, reports: In vitro testing confirmed three CMV-associated chains as specific for CMV antigens.

Only a few counts were recorded for this clone. Its cognate antigen is unknown. The V and J ends lost 4 bases and 14 bases, in that order; junction bases with no gene match: 11. The CDR3 totals 13 residues. The germline V gene has CDR1 MNHNY and CDR2 SVGAGI (reference sequence). PCR involved 60 Vbeta and 13 Jbeta primers. Repertoires were generated with immunoSEQ multiplex PCR, while TCRdb's copy carries only in-frame clones and drops some. The table lists some 190,000 clones, more than 65% of them singletons. The gene calls are TRBV6-6 and TRBJ2-1, with TRBD2 matching over 7 bases. The TCR was taken from a woman aged 25 to 39 in good health and CMV-seropositive. The sequenced sample was PBMCs. The CDR3 coding sequence is TGTGCCAGCAGTTCAAGAGGGGAGGGGTTGGAGTTCTTC. Translation: CASSSRGEGLEFF.